This T cell receptor (beta chain) was documented in a study of blood T cell repertoires in COVID-19. Study in general: Samples of COVID-19 (acute and convalescent) were obtained from the United States, Italy and Spain.

Methods used by the authors: The authors estimated nucleated cell counts from reference gene primer amplification. Clones were read by immunoSEQ multiplex PCR, and TCRdb kept only the in-frame ones, dropping some. V and J calls and clone size are those listed in that table; D and trimming were worked out from the DNA. This sample has approximately 300,000 clones, with nearly 90% found just once. J was trimmed by 0 bases and V by 1 base; bases with no gene match: 7. Germline V gives CDR1 MNHEY, CDR2 SVGEGT. The CDR3 spans 17 residues. Sequencing input: peripheral blood. The chain employs TRBV6-2 or TRBV6-3 and TRBJ2-3; TRBD2 matches 7 bases. This clonotype originated in a woman aged 40-49 years with COVID-19, enrolled during active disease. CDR3 coding DNA: TGTGCCAGCAGTTACTGGCTAAGCGGGGAGAGCACAGATACGCAGTATTTT. This codes for CASSYWLSGESTDTQYF.